The text below deals with one T cell receptor (beta chain). The assay was immunoSEQ multiplex PCR, and TCRdb's table has in-frame clones only and misses some. The sample gives 200,000 to 250,000 clones, 65% to 85% of which show up once; under 3.5% is in the top ten. The source of the sample is a study of blood T cell repertoires in COVID-19. Cohort 3 donors were reported recovered after two negative PCRs, clearance, or symptom resolution. The J segment lost 7 bases and the V segment lost 0 bases, leaving 8 bases of the junction unmatched. Germline V lookup: CDR1 LNHNV, CDR2 YYDKDF (reference sequence). The CDR3 runs 16 residues.

The sequenced sample was PBMCs or T cells enriched from blood (not recorded which). The receptor was isolated from a woman in her sixties or seventies who had recovered from COVID-19. The genes are TRBV15 and TRBJ1-5; TRBD1 matches 8 bases. The CDR3 reads CATSRESGRGHQPQHF. The CDR3 coding sequence is TGTGCCACCAGCAGAGAATCAGGCAGGGGGCACCAGCCCCAGCATTTT.